Following are 11 T cell receptor beta chains from one sample sequenced in a study of T cell clonality in common variable immunodeficiency. Using immunoSEQ multiplex PCR, the repertoire was profiled, and TCRdb retains in-frame clones only, with some absent. The record shows 35,000 to 50,000 clones for this sample, with no singletons present. The specimen sequenced was peripheral blood mononuclear cells. These receptors were obtained from a person aged 18 to 69 in good health.

The table lists this clone with many counts. The CDR3 end lies 3 residues beyond the end of the read and is filled in from the germline J gene. The chain has TRBV20-1 and TRBJ2-7, with 9 bases aligning to TRBD2. In germline, CDR1 is DFQATT, CDR2 SNEGSKA (reference sequence). Germline trimming cut 0 bases from V and 2 bases from J; bases unmatched to any gene: 8. This CDR3 spans 16 amino acids. CDR3 DNA (partial): TGCAGTGCTAGAGATAAGGTAGGGACTAGCACCTACGAG. Protein: CSARDKVGTSTYE. The CDR3 reads in full as CSARDKVGTSTYEQYF.

This clone showed up many times. The read stops 3 residues short of the end of the CDR3; the missing end is completed from the germline J gene. The chain combines TRBV18 with TRBJ1-4; 7 bases agree with TRBD1. Germline-derived CDR1 and CDR2 are KGHSH and LQKENI. After removal of 4 bases from V and 7 bases from J, the junction contained 15 bases not matched to a gene. The CDR3 has 17 amino acids. The CDR3 bases that were read are TGTGCCAGCTCACATGTGCGATCGGGACAGCAGGCTGAAAAA. Protein product: CASSHVRSGQQAEK. The CDR3 as a whole reads CASSHVRSGQQAEKLFF.

The table lists this clone with many counts. The sequenced fragment ends 3 residues before the CDR3 boundary, so the rest is inferred from the germline J gene. The rearrangement links TRBV29-1 to TRBJ1-1; D may be TRBD1 (5 bases). Germline V gene sequence: CDR1 SQVTM, CDR2 ANQGSEA. This CDR3 is built from 10 residues. The CDR3 DNA, read in part, is TGCAGCGTTGAAGGCGGGGGG. Amino acid sequence: CSVEGGG. From start to end, the CDR3 is CSVEGGGAFF. The whole variable domain, remainder taken from reference TRBV29-1 and TRBJ1-1, is SAVISQKPSRDICQRGTSLTIQCQVDSQVTMMFWYRQQPGQSLTLIATANQGSEATYESGFVIDKFPISRPNLTFSTLTVSNMSPEDSSIYLCSVEGGGAFFGQGTRLTVV.

In its sample, this clone was seen many times. The CDR3 is cut off 3 residues early in the read; its end comes from the germline J gene. The chain couples TRBV7-9 to TRBJ2-1; D gene uncertain. The V end lost 1 base, the J end lost 2 bases, and 9 bases lay between the germline ends. The CDR3 runs 15 residues. The V gene's germline CDR1 is SEHNR and CDR2 FQNEAQ (reference sequence). The sequenced CDR3 bases are TGTGCCAGCAGCTTAGTATCCAGAACCTACAATGAG. Protein product: CASSLVSRTYNE. The complete CDR3 protein is CASSLVSRTYNEQFF.

The sample holds many counts of this clone. Sequencing ends 3 residues short of the CDR3 end; the germline J gene provides the rest. The chain links TRBV7-9 to TRBJ2-7, with 10 bases identical to TRBD1. V was pared by 3 bases and J by 6 bases, with 8 bases of the junction left unmatched. The CDR3 covers 15 residues. The V gene's germline CDR1 is SEHNR and CDR2 FQNEAQ (reference sequence). CDR3 DNA, as far as it was read: TGTGCCAGCAGCTTGGAGGGACAGGGGAGAGGCGAG. As protein: CASSLEGQGRGE. The complete CDR3 protein is CASSLEGQGRGEQYF. The full variable domain, in which reference TRBV7-9 and TRBJ2-7 provide the parts outside the CDR3, is DTGVSQNPRHKITKRGQNVTFRCDPISEHNRLYWYRQTLGQGPEFLTYFQNEAQLEKSRLLSDRFSAERPKGSFSTLEIQRTEQGDSAMYLCASSLEGQGRGEQYFGPGTRLTVT.

Ten or more counts support this clone. The observed sequence ends 3 residues before the CDR3 terminus, with the missing tail filled in from the germline J gene. V and J are TRBV18 and TRBJ2-1; 9 bases agree with TRBD2. CDR1 is KGHSH and CDR2 is LQKENI in the germline V gene. The CDR3 loop spans 14 amino acids. V gave up 2 bases and J gave up 7 bases; unmatched junction bases: 3. CDR3 region: CASSPLAGANEQFF. CDR3 DNA (partial): TGTGCCAGCTCACCATTAGCGGGAGCGAATGAG.

This clone has a count of ten or more. From the germline J gene comes the end of the CDR3, since the read stops 3 residues before it. J is TRBJ2-5 and V is TRBV4-2; 9 bases are shared with TRBD2. Germline V gene lookup returns CDR1 LGHNA and CDR2 YNFKEQ. CDR3 length: 15 amino acids. Losses at the gene ends were 0 bases for V and 1 base for J; bases not matched to a gene: 0. Partial CDR3 DNA: TGTGCCAGCAGCCAAGAGCGGGGGGGCCAAGAGACC. Translation gives CASSQERGGQET. The whole CDR3 region reads CASSQERGGQETQYF.

This clone was detected many times. CDR3 in amino acids: CASSEYRGHTGELFF. The sequenced part of the CDR3 DNA is TGTGCCAGCAGTGAATATAGGGGGCACACCGGGGAG. The genes are TRBV2 and TRBJ2-2; 7 nucleotides align to TRBD1. The CDR3 goes on 3 residues after the read ends, and that part is filled in from the germline J gene. The CDR3 extends over 15 amino acids. V trimming: 2 bases; J trimming: 3 bases; junction bases outside the gene matches: 3. Per germline, CDR1 SNHLY and CDR2 FYNNEI.

This clone showed up many times. The missing CDR3 end, 3 residues past where the read stops, is filled in from the germline J gene. At the DNA level, this CDR3 is encoded by other sequences in the same sample as well. This chain uses TRBV7-9 with TRBJ2-7; the D is unclear. Deletions cut 5 bases from V and 6 bases from J, with 11 bases between. Looked up from germline, CDR1 is SEHNR and CDR2 is FQNEAQ (reference sequence). The CDR3 length is 12 residues. The CDR3 reads CASSLGGGEQYF. Partial CDR3 DNA: TGTGCCAGCAGCCTCGGCGGTGGCGAG.

This clone was seen ten or more times. The read gets to within 3 residues of the CDR3 end, and the germline J gene fills in the rest. The V gene is TRBV7-8, the J gene TRBJ2-7; maybe TRBD1 (5 bases). CDR1 is SGHVS and CDR2 is FQNEAQ in the germline V gene. Deletions cut 3 bases from V and 6 bases from J, with 15 bases between. CDR3 length: 14 amino acids. The CDR3 DNA, read in part, is TGTGCCAGCAGCTTTGACGCCAGGGCACGCGAG. Amino acids: CASSFDARARE. The entire CDR3 reads CASSFDARAREQYF.

This clone was seen ten or more times. Coverage ceases 3 residues before the CDR3 finishes, and the germline J gene fills in the end. The chain recombines TRBV9 with TRBJ1-1, with 9 bases lining up with TRBD1. The CDR3 totals 15 residues. Germline V CDR1 and CDR2: SGDLS, YYNGEE. The J segment lost 7 bases and the V segment lost 3 bases, leaving 10 bases of the junction unmatched. Partial CDR3 DNA: TGTGCCAGCAGCGCGCTCGGTACAGGGGGCAGTGAA. Translation gives CASSALGTGGSE. The entire CDR3 protein is CASSALGTGGSEAFF.